This T cell receptor (beta chain) was obtained from a study of shared clonotypes between healthy human individuals (dated by TCRdb to 2020 to 2021). Turning to the overall study: A couple of women and a few men aged 18 to 49 years were included in the cohort. For each donor, three plates each were used for CD4 naive and CD4 memory, two plates were used for CD8 naive, and one plate was used for CD8 memory. To estimate repertoire size and how much clonotype sharing occurs between individuals, the study deeply sequenced the blood TCR repertoires of five healthy adults. Libraries were prepared and TCR repertoires were sequenced by different laboratories using diverse techniques, in order to increase sequencing depth and limit assay-specific biases. Leukapheresis yielded between about 0.8 and 8.9 billion PBMCs per donor.

In regard to this clone: The antigen this receptor binds is unknown. Within one base of it there is no much larger clone, and no base qualities were kept.

Using the deep immunoSEQ assay, TCR CDR3 regions were amplified from genomic DNA by multiplex PCR. Extracted genomic DNA from each cell subset was distributed evenly across all wells of several immunoSEQ 96-well plates, and each plate was treated as a replicate. Each replicate PCR for sorted subsets received about 210 ng genomic DNA, equal to 28,000 or so T cell genomes. The purified libraries were quantified using a Qubit 3.0 fluorometer, sized with a Bioanalyzer 2100, and then quantified again using the KAPA Library Quantification kit. Every immunoSEQ 96-well plate was sequenced on a dedicated single-read 150-cycle Illumina NextSeq 550 flow cell. On the study's bioinformatics: Because the immunoSEQ output held only junctional sequences and lacked quality scores, the filtering could not match the filtering applied to full-length reads. To assign V/J genes and CDR3, sequences were annotated using PyIR, a Python wrapper for IgBLAST v1.9, with IMGT germline references. Reads were removed for weak V/J assignments (E-value above 1e-6), missing CDR3, stop codons, out-of-frame junctions, or ambiguous translated residues. V3J clonotypes were defined as sequences sharing the same inferred V gene, J gene, and CDR3 amino acid sequence. To compute the percentage overlap between repertoires, the number of shared unique clonotypes was divided by the size of the smaller repertoire. Three approaches were used to assess repertoire richness: RTK rarefaction, the Chao1 estimator, and Recon v2.1 estimates of unobserved clonotypes. OLGA was used to compute generation probabilities for all TCRbeta clonotypes that the gDNA method yielded from a few donors. What TCRdb holds here is the immuneACCESS table cut down to in-frame rearrangements. Part of the clones is not present; checked against another copy, under half of the missing clones reflect an unresolved V gene, and the others are unexplained. V, J and clone size are taken as reported in that table, and D and trimming were inferred from the DNA itself. This sample holds about 1.1 million clones; around three quarters were observed only once. Jointly, the top ten make up roughly 0.82% of the sample.

The donors were healthy, HIV-negative adults who had no recently reported acute infections or vaccinations. Every donor was a Caucasian adult residing in Nashville, Tennessee, USA. CD4+ T cells were enriched through magnetic negative selection, after which naive cells were positively selected on CD45RA and the remaining negative fraction served as the memory subset. Blood was collected by leukapheresis, and PBMCs were isolated by Ficoll-Histopaque density gradient centrifugation and then cryopreserved in liquid nitrogen vapor phase. Purity and quantity of every magnetically sorted T cell population were checked by analytical flow cytometry. From each sorted fraction, genomic DNA was isolated and quantified by UV absorbance on a Nanodrop 2000c. Trimming takes 2 bases from V and 0 bases from J, and the germline ends sit 11 bases apart. The CDR3, cysteine through phenylalanine, is 16 amino acids long. The kept DNA is CDR3 alone, 48 bases in frame from the first base. Per the germline V gene, SGHDN is the CDR1 and FVKESK is the CDR2.

What the study reported, not specific to this receptor: Only blood was sampled, and tissue TCR repertoires likely differ from those in blood. When a few donors were compared, the shared fraction of clonotypes was about 5.4% for naive CD4, less than 4% for naive CD8, 2.3% for memory CD4, and roughly 0.4% for memory CD8. Compared with non-shared clonotypes, clonotypes shared by all four sorted-subset donors had higher generation probabilities. Incomplete sequencing was indicated by rarefaction of sorted-subset datasets, despite the large sequencing depth. Because the study included only a small number of donors, the genetic and exposure-history diversity represented was limited. Based on pairwise subsampling, the degree of clonotype sharing among donors was expected to be affected by sequencing depth. Estimated clonotype richness was generally larger for naive than for memory subsets.

What was sequenced was memory CD4+ T cells from PBMCs. Reading the label with the study, this specimen's cell subset or site is: CD45RA-negative fraction. The chain was built from TRBV14 and TRBJ2-1, and possibly TRBD2, on 5 matching bases. The receptor was isolated from a man younger than 35 in good health. Some clones in this sample may be carry-over from other donors' samples. DNA sequence: TGTGCCAGCAGCCAACAAACTAGTTTCTCCTACAATGAGCAGTTCTTC. Translated, it reads CASSQQTSFSYNEQFF.